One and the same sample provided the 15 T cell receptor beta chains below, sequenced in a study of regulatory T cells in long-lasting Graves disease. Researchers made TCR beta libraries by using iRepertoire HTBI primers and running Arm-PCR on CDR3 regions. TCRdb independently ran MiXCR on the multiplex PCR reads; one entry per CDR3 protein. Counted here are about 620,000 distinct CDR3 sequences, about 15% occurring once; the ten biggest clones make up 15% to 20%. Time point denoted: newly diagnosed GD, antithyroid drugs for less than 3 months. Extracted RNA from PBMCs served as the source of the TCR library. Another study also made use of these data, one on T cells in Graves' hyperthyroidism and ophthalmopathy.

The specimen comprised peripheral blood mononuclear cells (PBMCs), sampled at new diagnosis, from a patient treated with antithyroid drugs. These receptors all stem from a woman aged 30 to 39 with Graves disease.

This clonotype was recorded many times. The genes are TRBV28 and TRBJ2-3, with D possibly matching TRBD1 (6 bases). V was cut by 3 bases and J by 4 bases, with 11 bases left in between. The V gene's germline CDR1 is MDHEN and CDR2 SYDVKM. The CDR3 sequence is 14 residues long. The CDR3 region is CASSLGAGADTQYF. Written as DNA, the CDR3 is TGTGCCAGCAGTTTGGGGGCAGGGGCAGATACGCAGTATTTT.

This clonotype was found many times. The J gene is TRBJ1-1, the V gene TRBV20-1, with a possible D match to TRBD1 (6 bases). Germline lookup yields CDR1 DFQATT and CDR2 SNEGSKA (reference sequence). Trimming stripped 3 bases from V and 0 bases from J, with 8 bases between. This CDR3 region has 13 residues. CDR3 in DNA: TGCAGTGCTAGTGGACAGCTGAACACTGAAGCTTTCTTT. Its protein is CSASGQLNTEAFF.

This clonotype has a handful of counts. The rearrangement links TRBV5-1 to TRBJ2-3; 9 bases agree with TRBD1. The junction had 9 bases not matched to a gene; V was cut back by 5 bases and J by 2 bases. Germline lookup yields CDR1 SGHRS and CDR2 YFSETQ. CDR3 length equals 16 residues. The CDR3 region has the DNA TGCGCCAGCAGGTCCGGGACAGGGACTACCACAGATACGCAGTATTTT. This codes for CASRSGTGTTTDTQYF.

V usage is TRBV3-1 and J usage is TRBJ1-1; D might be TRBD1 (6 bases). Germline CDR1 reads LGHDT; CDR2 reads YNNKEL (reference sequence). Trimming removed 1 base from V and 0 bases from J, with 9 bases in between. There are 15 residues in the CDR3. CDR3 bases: TGTGCCAGCAGCCAAGGAGGACAGCTGAACACTGAAGCTTTCTTT. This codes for CASSQGGQLNTEAFF.

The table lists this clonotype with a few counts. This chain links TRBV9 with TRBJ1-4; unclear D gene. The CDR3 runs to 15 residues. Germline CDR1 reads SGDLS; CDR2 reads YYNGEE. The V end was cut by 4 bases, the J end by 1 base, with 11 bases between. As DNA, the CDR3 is TGTGCCAGCAGCCCCCGGGCAGGAACTAATGAAAAACTGTTTTTT. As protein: CASSPRAGTNEKLFF.

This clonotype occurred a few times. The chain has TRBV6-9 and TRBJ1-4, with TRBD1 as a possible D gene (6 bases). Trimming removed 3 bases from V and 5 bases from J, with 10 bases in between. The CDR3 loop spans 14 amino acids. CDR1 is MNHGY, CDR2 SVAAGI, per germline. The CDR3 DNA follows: TGTGCCAGCAGTTACCAAGACAGGAATGAAAAACTGTTTTTT. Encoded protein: CASSYQDRNEKLFF.

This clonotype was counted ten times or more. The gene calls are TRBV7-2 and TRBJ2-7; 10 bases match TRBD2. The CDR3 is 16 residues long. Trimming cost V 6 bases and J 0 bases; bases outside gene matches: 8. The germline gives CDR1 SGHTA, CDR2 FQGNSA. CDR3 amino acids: CASRIGLAVYSYEQYF. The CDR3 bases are TGTGCCAGCAGGATTGGACTAGCGGTATACTCCTACGAGCAGTACTTC.

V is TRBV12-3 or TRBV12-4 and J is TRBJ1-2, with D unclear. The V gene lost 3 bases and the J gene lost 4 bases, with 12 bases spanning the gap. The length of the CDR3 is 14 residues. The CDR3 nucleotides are TGTGCCAGCAGTTTCGGCAGGCCCTCCTATGGCTACACCTTC. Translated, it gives CASSFGRPSYGYTF.

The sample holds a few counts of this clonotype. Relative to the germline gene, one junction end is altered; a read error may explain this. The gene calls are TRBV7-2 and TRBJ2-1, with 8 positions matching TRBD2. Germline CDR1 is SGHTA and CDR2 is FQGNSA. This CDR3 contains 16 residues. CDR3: CASSQGLGGAYSEQFF. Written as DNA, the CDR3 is TGTGCCAGCAGCCAGGGACTAGGCGGGGCATACAGTGAGCAGTTCTTC.

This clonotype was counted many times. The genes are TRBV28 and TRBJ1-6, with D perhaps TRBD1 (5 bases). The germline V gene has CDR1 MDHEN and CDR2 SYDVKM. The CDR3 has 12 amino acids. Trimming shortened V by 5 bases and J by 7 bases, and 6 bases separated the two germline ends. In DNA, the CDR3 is TGTGCCAGCAGTGGGGACAATTCACCCCTCCACTTT. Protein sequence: CASSGDNSPLHF.

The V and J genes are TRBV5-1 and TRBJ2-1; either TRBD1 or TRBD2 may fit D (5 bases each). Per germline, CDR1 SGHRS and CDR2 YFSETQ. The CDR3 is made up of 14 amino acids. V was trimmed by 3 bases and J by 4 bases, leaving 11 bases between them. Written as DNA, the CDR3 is TGCGCCAGCAGCTCCCTGGGGGAGTACAATGAGCAGTTCTTC. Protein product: CASSSLGEYNEQFF.

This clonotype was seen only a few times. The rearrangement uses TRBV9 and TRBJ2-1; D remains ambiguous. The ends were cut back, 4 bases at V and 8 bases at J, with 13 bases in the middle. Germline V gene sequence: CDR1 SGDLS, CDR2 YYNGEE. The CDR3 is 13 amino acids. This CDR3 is CASSPDPGYEQFF. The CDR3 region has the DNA TGTGCCAGCAGCCCCGACCCCGGTTATGAGCAGTTCTTC.

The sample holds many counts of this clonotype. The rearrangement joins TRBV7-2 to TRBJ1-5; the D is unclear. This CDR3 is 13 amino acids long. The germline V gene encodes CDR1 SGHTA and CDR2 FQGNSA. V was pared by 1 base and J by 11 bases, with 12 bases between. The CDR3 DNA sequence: TGTGCCAGCAGCTTAGGGGGAGATGGGACCCAGCATTTT. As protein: CASSLGGDGTQHF.

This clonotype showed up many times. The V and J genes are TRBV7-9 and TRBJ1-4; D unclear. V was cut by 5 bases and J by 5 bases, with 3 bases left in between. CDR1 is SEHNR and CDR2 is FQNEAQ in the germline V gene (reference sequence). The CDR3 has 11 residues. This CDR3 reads CASSPNEKLFF. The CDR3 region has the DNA TGTGCCAGCAGCCCCAATGAAAAACTGTTTTTT.

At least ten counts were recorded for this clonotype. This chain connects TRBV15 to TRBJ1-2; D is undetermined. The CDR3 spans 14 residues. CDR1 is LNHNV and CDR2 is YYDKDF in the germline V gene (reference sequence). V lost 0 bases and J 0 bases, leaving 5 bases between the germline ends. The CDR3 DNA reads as TGTGCCACCAGCAGAGACGGGACTAACTATGGCTACACCTTC. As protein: CATSRDGTNYGYTF.